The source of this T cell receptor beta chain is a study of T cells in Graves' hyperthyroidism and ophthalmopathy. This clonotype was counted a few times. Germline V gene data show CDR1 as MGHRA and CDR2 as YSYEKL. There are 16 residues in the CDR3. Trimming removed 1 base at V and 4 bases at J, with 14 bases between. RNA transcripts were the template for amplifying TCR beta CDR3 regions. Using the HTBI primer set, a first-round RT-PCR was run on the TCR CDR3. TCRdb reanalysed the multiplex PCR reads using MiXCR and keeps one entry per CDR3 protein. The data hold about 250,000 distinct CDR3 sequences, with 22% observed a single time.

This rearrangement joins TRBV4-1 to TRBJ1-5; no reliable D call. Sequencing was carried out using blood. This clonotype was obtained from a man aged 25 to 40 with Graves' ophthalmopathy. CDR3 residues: CASSQGQNRVNQPQHF. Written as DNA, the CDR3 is TGCGCCAGCAGCCAAGGTCAAAACCGGGTAAATCAGCCCCAGCATTTT.